This is a list of T cell receptor beta chains from one sample in a study of monozygotic twins with cystic fibrosis. Measured with immunoSEQ multiplex PCR; TCRdb has only the in-frame clones, and not every one. In the table there are 9,500 to 13,000 clones, over 99% of which are singletons. Material: blood. The receptors shown here come from a man younger than 30 with cystic fibrosis. The CDR3 runs from the conserved cysteine through the conserved F or W.

TRBJ1-5 TRBV10-2 CASGQYRGLNQPQHF
TRBJ2-3 TRBV6-5 CASSAGSTDTQYF
TRBJ1-2 TRBV29-1 CSVEVREGNYGYTF
TRBJ2-3 TRBV9 CASSVVNPLAGSTDTQYF
TRBJ2-1 TRBV21-1 CASSKGFGRPNEQFF
TRBJ1-2 TRBV7-2 CASSLVGAPGTGWAGYTF
TRBJ2-1 TRBV5-1 CASRTSGLSYNEQFF
TRBJ1-6 TRBV7-2 CASSLQGLNSPLHF
TRBJ2-7 TRBV5-5 CASSLVLRTGPSEQYF
TRBJ2-7 TRBV7-9 CASSLGADLGSYEQYF
TRBJ2-1 TRBV4-1 CASSQGTGSEQFF
TRBJ2-1 TRBV5-8 CASSLRTGIYNEQFF
TRBJ2-7 TRBV7-2 CASSSPRGSSYEQYF
TRBJ2-1 TRBV7-9 CASSLSHTVNEQFF
TRBJ1-1 TRBV27 CASSFFVRGRTEAFF
TRBJ2-2 TRBV5-1 CASSSTPGTGELFF
TRBJ2-3 TRBV11-3 CASSLGLAGDTDTQYF
TRBJ1-1 TRBV7-2 CASSPKQGITEAFF
TRBJ2-3 TRBV2 CASTGFSDTQYF
TRBJ2-7 TRBV5-4 CASSLTLGLPYDEQYF